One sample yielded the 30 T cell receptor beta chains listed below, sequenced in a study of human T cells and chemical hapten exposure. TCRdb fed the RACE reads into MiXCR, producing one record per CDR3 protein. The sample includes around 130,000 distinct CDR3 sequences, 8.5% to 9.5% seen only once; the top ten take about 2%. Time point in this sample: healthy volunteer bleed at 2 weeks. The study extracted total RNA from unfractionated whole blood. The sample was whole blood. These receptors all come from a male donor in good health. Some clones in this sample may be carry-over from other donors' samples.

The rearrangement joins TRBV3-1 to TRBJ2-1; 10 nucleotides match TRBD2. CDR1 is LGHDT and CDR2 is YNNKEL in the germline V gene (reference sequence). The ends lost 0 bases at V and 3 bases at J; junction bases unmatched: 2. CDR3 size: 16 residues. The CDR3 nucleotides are TGTGCCAGCAGCCAAGATTCTAGCGGGGGCTACAATGAGCAGTTCTTC. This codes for CASSQDSSGGYNEQFF.

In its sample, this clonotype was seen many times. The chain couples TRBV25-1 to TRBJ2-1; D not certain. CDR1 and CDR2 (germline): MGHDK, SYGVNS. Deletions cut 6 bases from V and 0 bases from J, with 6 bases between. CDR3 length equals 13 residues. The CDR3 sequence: CASSKSSYNEQFF. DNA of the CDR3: TGTGCCAGCAGCAAAAGCTCCTACAATGAGCAGTTCTTC.

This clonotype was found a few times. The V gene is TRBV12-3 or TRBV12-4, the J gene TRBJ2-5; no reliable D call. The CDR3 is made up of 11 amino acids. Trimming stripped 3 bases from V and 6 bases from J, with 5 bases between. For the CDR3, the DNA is TGTGCCAGCAGTTTGGGAAAGACCCAGTACTTC. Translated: CASSLGKTQYF.

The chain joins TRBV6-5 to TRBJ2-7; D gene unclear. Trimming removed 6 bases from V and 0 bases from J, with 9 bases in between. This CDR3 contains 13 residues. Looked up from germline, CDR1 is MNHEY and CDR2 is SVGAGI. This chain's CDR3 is CASRPKGSYEQYF. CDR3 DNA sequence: TGTGCCAGCAGGCCTAAGGGCTCCTACGAGCAGTACTTC.

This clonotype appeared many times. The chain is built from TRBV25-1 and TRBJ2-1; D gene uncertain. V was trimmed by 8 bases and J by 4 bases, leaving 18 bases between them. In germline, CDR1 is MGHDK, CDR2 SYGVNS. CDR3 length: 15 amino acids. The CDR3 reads CASLTESGPYNEQFF. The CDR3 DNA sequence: TGTGCCAGCTTAACGGAGTCGGGCCCGTACAATGAGCAGTTCTTC.

CDR3 DNA sequence: TGTGCCAGCAGCGGTAGACACGGAGGACTTCGGGGACCTGAAGCTTTCTTT. Its protein product is CASSGRHGGLRGPEAFF. The chain is built from TRBV12-3 or TRBV12-4 and TRBJ1-1; tentatively, D is TRBD1 (5 bases). V gave up 6 bases and J gave up 6 bases, with 26 bases separating them. This CDR3 has 17 residues.

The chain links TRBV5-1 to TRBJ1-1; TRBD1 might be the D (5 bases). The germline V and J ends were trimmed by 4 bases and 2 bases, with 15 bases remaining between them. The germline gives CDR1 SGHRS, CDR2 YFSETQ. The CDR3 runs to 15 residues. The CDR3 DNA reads TGCGCCAGCAGCCCCGCCCCGGGGCCAAACACTGAAGCTTTCTTT. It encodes CASSPAPGPNTEAFF.

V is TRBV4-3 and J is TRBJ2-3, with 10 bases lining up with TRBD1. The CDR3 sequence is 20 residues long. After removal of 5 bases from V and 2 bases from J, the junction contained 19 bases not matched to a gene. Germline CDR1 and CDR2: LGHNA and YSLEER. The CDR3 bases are TGCGCCAGCAGCTCACCCGGGGGAATTTCGACAGGGGGCCACACAGATACGCAGTATTTT. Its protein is CASSSPGGISTGGHTDTQYF.

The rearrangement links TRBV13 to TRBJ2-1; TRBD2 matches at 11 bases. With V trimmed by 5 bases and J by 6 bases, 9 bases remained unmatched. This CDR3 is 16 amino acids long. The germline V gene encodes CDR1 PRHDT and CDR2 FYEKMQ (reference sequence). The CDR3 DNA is TGTGCCAGCAGCATTACGACTAGCGGGAATGGCAATGAGCAGTTCTTC. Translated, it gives CASSITTSGNGNEQFF.

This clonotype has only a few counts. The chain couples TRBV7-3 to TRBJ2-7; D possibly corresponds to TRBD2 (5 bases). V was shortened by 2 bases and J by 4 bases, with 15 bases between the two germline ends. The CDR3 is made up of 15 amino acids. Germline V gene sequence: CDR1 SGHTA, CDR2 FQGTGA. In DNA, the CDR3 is TGTGCCAGCAGCTTATCCCCCGCGGGTTTTTACGAGCAGTACTTC. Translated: CASSLSPAGFYEQYF.

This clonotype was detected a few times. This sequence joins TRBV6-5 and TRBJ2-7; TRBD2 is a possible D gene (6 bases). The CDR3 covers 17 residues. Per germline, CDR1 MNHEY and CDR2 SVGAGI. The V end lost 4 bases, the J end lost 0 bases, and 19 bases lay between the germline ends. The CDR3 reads CASSLSAGTLSSYEQYF. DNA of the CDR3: TGTGCCAGCAGTTTATCTGCCGGGACTCTGAGCTCCTACGAGCAGTACTTC.

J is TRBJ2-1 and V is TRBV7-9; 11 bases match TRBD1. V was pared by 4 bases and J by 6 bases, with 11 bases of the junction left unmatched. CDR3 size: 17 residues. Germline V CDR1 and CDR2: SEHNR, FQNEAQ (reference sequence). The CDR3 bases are TGTGCCAGCAGCTCACCTTTCGGACAGGGGGCTGGCAATGAGCAGTTCTTC. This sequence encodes CASSSPFGQGAGNEQFF.

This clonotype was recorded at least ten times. This CDR3 reads CASGTPGTETQYF. Here the CDR3 DNA reads TGTGCTAGTGGTACCCCGGGGACAGAGACCCAGTACTTC. The V and J genes are TRBV12-5 and TRBJ2-5; the D gene could be TRBD1 or TRBD2 (5 bases each). The CDR3 has 13 amino acids. The ends were cut back, 5 bases at V and 4 bases at J, with 11 bases in the middle. From germline, CDR1 is LGHNT and CDR2 FRNRAP.

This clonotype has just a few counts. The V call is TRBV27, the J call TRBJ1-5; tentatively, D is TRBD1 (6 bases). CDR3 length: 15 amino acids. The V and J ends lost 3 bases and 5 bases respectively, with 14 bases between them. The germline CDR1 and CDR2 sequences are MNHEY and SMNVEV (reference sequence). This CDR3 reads CASSLVTGADQPQHF. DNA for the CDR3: TGTGCCAGCAGTTTGGTAACGGGGGCCGATCAGCCCCAGCATTTT.

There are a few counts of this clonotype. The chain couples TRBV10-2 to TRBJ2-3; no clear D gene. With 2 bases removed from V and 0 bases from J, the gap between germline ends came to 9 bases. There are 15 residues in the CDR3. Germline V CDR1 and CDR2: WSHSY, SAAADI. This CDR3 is CASSEVAASTDTQYF. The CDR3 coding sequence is TGCGCCAGCAGTGAGGTGGCTGCTAGCACAGATACGCAGTATTTT.

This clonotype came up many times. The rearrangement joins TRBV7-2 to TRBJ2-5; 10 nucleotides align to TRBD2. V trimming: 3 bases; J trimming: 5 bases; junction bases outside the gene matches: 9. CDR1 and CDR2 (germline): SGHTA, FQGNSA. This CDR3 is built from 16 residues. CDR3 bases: TGTGCCAGCAGCTTCCTGAGCGGGGGGGCCGGGGAGACCCAGTACTTC. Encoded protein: CASSFLSGGAGETQYF.

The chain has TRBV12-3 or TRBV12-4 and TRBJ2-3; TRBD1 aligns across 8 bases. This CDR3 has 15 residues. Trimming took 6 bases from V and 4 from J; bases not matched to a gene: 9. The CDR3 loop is CASSGTGGKPDTQYF. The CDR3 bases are TGTGCCAGCAGCGGAACAGGGGGGAAGCCAGATACGCAGTATTTT.

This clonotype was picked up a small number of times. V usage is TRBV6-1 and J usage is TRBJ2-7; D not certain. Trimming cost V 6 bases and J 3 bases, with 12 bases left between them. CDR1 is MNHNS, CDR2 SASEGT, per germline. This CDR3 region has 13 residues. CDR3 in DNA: TGTGCCAGCAGCCCCGAAGGCGGCTACGAGCAGTACTTC. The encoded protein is CASSPEGGYEQYF.

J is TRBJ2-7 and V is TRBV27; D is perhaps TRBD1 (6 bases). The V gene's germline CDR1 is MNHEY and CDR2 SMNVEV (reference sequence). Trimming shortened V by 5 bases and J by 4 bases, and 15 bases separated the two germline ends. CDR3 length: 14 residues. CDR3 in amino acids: CASSGEGVQYEQYF. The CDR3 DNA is TGTGCCAGCAGTGGTGAGGGGGTTCAGTACGAGCAGTACTTC.

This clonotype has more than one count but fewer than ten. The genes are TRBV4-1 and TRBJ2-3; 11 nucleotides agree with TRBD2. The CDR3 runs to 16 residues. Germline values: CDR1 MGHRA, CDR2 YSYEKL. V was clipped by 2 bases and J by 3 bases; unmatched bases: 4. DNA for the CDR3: TGCGCCAGCAGCCAACCGACTAGCGGGGCAACAGATACGCAGTATTTT. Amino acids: CASSQPTSGATDTQYF.

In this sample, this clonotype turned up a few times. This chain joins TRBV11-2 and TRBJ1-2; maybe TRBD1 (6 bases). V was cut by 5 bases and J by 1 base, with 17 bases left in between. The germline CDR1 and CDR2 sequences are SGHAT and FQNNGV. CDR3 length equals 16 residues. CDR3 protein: CASSRILGGDNYGYTF. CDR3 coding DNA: TGTGCCAGCAGCCGGATTCTGGGGGGCGATAACTATGGCTACACCTTC. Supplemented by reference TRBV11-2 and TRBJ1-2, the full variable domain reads EAGVAQSPRYKIIEKRQSVAFWCNPISGHATLYWYQQILGQGPKLLIQFQNNGVVDDSQLPKDRFSAERLKGVDSTLKIQPAKLEDSAVYLCASSRILGGDNYGYTFGSGTRLTVV.

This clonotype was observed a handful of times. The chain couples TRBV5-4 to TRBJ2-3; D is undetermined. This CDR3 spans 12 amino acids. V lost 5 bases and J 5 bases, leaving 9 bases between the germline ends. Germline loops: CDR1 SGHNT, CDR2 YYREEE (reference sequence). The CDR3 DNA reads TGTGCCAGCAGATTAGGTGGAGATACGCAGTATTTT. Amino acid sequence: CASRLGGDTQYF.

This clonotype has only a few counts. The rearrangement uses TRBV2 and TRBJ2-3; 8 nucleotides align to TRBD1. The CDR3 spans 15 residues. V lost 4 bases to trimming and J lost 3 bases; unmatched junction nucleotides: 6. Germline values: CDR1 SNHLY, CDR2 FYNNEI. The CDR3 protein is CASSGQGAGTDTQYF. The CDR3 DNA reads TGTGCCAGCAGTGGGCAGGGGGCAGGAACAGATACGCAGTATTTT.

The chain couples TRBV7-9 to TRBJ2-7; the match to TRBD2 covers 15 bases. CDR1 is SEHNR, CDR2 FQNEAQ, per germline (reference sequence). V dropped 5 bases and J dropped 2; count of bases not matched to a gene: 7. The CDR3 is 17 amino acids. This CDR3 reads CASSHGTSGGTPYEQYF. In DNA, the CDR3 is TGTGCCAGCAGCCACGGGACTAGCGGGGGGACCCCCTACGAGCAGTACTTC. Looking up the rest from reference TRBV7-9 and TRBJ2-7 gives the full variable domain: DTGVSQNPRHKITKRGQNVTFRCDPISEHNRLYWYRQTLGQGPEFLTYFQNEAQLEKSRLLSDRFSAERPKGSFSTLEIQRTEQGDSAMYLCASSHGTSGGTPYEQYFGPGTRLTVT.

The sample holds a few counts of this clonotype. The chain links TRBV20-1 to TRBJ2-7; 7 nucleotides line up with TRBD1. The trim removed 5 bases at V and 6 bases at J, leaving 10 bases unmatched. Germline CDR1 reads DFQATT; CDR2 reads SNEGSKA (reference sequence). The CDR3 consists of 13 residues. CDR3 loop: CSAGPSGGSEQYF. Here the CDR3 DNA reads TGCAGTGCTGGGCCCTCAGGGGGAAGCGAGCAGTACTTC.

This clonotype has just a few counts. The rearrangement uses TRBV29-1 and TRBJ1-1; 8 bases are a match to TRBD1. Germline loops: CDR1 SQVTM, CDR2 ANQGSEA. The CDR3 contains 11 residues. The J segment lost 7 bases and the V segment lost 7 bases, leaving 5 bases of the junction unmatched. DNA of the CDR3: TGCAGCGCCCACGGACAGGGTGAAGCTTTCTTT. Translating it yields CSAHGQGEAFF.

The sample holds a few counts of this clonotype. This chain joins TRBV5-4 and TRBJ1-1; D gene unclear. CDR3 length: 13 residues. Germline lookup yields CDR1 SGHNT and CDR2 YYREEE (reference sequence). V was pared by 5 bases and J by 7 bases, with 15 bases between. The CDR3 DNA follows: TGTGCCAGCAGTTTGAGCCCGCAGGATGAAGCTTTCTTT. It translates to CASSLSPQDEAFF.

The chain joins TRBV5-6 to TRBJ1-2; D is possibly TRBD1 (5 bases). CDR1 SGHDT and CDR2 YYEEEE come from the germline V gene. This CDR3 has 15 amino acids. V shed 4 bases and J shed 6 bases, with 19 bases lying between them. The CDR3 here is CASSPAGRWEDGYTF. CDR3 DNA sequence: TGTGCCAGCAGCCCCGCGGGGCGTTGGGAGGATGGCTACACCTTC.

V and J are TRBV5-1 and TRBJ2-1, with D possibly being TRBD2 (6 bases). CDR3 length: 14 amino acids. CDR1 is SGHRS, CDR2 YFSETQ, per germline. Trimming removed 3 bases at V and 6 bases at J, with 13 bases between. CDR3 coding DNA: TGCGCCAGCAGCTCTAGCGTTAGTCGCAATGAGCAGTTCTTC. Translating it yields CASSSSVSRNEQFF.

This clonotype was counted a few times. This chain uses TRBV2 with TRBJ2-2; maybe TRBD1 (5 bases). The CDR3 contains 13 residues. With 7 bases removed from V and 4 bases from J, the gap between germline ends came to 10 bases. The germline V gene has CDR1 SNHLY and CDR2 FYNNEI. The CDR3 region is CASNSQGTGELFF. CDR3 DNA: TGTGCCAGCAATAGCCAGGGCACCGGGGAGCTGTTTTTT.